Listed below are T cell receptor beta chains from one sample, sequenced in a study of cytomegalovirus exposure and HLA in healthy donors. Data came from immunoSEQ multiplex PCR; TCRdb stores just in-frame clones and leaves some out. The sample holds under 200,000 clones; roughly 80% are singletons and the top ten take about 1.5%. Sequencing was done on a sample of PBMCs. The receptor source for this set is a young woman in good health and CMV-seronegative. CDR3s include the opening cysteine and the closing phenylalanine or tryptophan. D genes are given only for firm matches. Rows may omit the clone size; those that give it use once, few, many or a size class.

j_gene | abundance | d_gene | v_gene | CDR3aa | CDR3nt
TRBJ2-1 | NA | TRBD2 | TRBV18 | CASSPLELAGGNEQFF | TGTGCCAGCTCACCACTTGAACTAGCGGGAGGCAATGAGCAGTTCTTC
TRBJ2-3 | NA | TRBD1 | TRBV7-9 | CASSLGQGSYADTQYF | TGTGCCAGCAGCTTGGGACAGGGAAGTTACGCAGATACGCAGTATTTT
TRBJ2-3 | NA | TRBD2 | TRBV28 | CASSTPRTGKTSGRAPDTQYF | TGTGCCAGCAGTACCCCCCGGACAGGGAAGACTAGCGGGAGGGCCCCAGATACGCAGTATTTT
TRBJ2-1 | NA | TRBD2 | TRBV5-4 | CASSLPGLAGDNEQFF | TGTGCCAGCAGCCTCCCGGGACTAGCGGGAGACAATGAGCAGTTCTTC
TRBJ1-2 | once | NA | TRBV6-5 | CAGSYELAGVNGYTF | TGTGCCGGCAGTTACGAACTAGCGGGGGTGAATGGCTACACCTTC
TRBJ1-1 | NA | NA | TRBV5-4 | CASSLDGARRTFF | TGTGCCAGCAGCTTGGACGGCGCCAGGCGAACTTTCTTT
TRBJ2-3 | once | TRBD2 | TRBV28 | CASSPAGLALNTDTQYF | TGTGCCAGCAGTCCGGCAGGACTAGCGCTCAACACAGATACGCAGTATTTT
TRBJ2-1 | NA | TRBD2 | TRBV19 | CASSIWRREGPYTYNEQFF | TGTGCCAGTAGTATCTGGAGGCGGGAGGGCCCTTATACCTACAATGAGCAGTTCTTC
TRBJ2-2 | NA | TRBD2 | TRBV28 | CASSRLAGGRGELFF | TGTGCCAGCAGTCGTCTAGCGGGAGGGCGGGGGGAGCTGTTTTTT
TRBJ1-1 | few | NA | TRBV30 | CAWSGRVEAFF | TGTGCCTGGAGTGGACGGGTCGAAGCTTTCTTT
TRBJ2-4 | NA | NA | TRBV7-2 | CASSLLASSGKNIQYF | TGTGCCAGCAGCTTACTGGCTAGCTCGGGCAAAAACATTCAGTACTTC
TRBJ1-1 | NA | NA | TRBV6-6 | CASIWRNTEAFF | TGTGCCAGCATTTGGAGAAACACTGAAGCTTTCTTT
TRBJ2-2 | NA | NA | TRBV5-1 | CASSPPGSRTGELFF | TGCGCCAGCAGCCCCCCGGGGAGTCGCACCGGGGAGCTGTTTTTT
TRBJ2-7 | NA | TRBD2 | TRBV30 | CAWTTSGRRYEQYF | TGTGCCTGGACTACTAGCGGGAGGAGATACGAGCAGTACTTC
TRBJ2-1 | NA | NA | TRBV30 | CAWSPPGLGREQFF | TGTGCCTGGAGTCCCCCAGGGCTTGGGCGGGAGCAGTTCTTC
TRBJ2-3 | once | NA | TRBV30 | CAWSVLGGADTQYF | TGTGCCTGGAGTGTACTAGGGGGGGCAGATACGCAGTATTTT
TRBJ2-1 | NA | TRBD2 | TRBV19 | CATSLAGRYNEQFF | TGTGCCACCTCCCTAGCGGGAAGGTACAATGAGCAGTTCTTC
TRBJ2-2 | NA | NA | TRBV11-3 | CASSFTRGATGELFF | TGTGCCAGCAGTTTTACCCGGGGGGCGACCGGGGAGCTGTTTTTT
TRBJ2-4 | NA | TRBD1 | TRBV6-1 | CASSWDRSKNIQYF | TGTGCCAGCAGCTGGGACAGAAGCAAAAACATTCAGTACTTC
TRBJ1-1 | NA | NA | TRBV7-9 | CASSPNYDTEAFF | TGTGCCAGCAGCCCTAATTATGACACTGAAGCTTTCTTT
TRBJ2-1 | NA | NA | TRBV4-3 | CASSQGAAGFYEQFF | TGCGCCAGCAGCCAGGGGGCGGCAGGGTTCTACGAGCAGTTCTTC
TRBJ2-2 | once | TRBD1 | TRBV5-6 | CASSYPTGVKTGELFF | TGTGCCAGCAGCTACCCGACAGGGGTAAAAACCGGGGAGCTGTTTTTT
TRBJ2-7 | few | NA | TRBV6-6 | CASSSQGGYEQYF | TGTGCCAGCAGTTCGCAGGGGGGCTACGAGCAGTACTTC
TRBJ2-3 | NA | TRBD2 | TRBV2 | CASSDPSGSTDTQYF | TGTGCCAGCAGTGACCCTAGCGGGAGCACAGATACGCAGTATTTT
TRBJ2-7 | NA | NA | TRBV11-3 | CASSSSDSFYEQYF | TGTGCCAGCAGCTCTTCGGACTCCTTCTACGAGCAGTACTTC
TRBJ2-1 | NA | TRBD2 | TRBV28 | CASSLHGRNEQFF | TGTGCCAGCAGTTTACACGGGAGGAATGAGCAGTTCTTC
TRBJ2-1 | NA | TRBD2 | TRBV29-1 | CSLRRSGSTRNEQFF | TGCAGCCTACGACGTAGCGGGAGTACGAGGAATGAGCAGTTCTTC
TRBJ2-1 | NA | TRBD2 | TRBV29-1 | CSVEGLPPYNEQFF | TGCAGCGTTGAGGGACTACCTCCCTACAATGAGCAGTTCTTC
TRBJ2-7 | NA | NA | TRBV27 | CASSQMRYYEQYF | TGTGCCAGCAGTCAAATGAGGTACTACGAGCAGTACTTC
TRBJ2-1 | few | TRBD1 | TRBV4-3 | CASSQEGTGGYNEQFF | TGCGCCAGCAGCCAAGAGGGGACAGGGGGCTACAATGAGCAGTTCTTC
TRBJ2-2 | once | TRBD2 | TRBV27 | CASSLSKRGTNTGELFF | TGTGCCAGCAGTTTATCGAAGCGGGGGACGAACACCGGGGAGCTGTTTTTT
TRBJ2-1 | NA | TRBD1 | TRBV7-6 | CASSFLRDRAYNEQFF | TGTGCCAGCAGCTTCCTACGGGACAGGGCCTACAATGAGCAGTTCTTC
TRBJ1-2 | NA | NA | TRBV30 | CAWDRGIAEEGYTF | TGTGCCTGGGACCGCGGGATCGCCGAAGAGGGCTACACCTTC
TRBJ1-1 | few | NA | TRBV5-1 | CASSPDSSNTEAFF | TGCGCCAGCAGCCCTGACTCTTCGAACACTGAAGCTTTCTTT
TRBJ2-1 | NA | NA | TRBV5-4 | CASSPPTETYNEQFF | TGTGCCAGCAGCCCACCGACGGAGACCTACAATGAGCAGTTCTTC
TRBJ1-3 | NA | NA | TRBV4-1 | CASSQDPVEYAGNTIYF | TGCGCCAGCAGCCAAGATCCTGTGGAGTATGCTGGAAACACCATATATTTT
TRBJ2-2 | NA | NA | TRBV5-5 | CASSLGFTVAQVTGELFF | TGTGCCAGCAGCCTGGGTTTTACGGTGGCTCAGGTCACCGGGGAGCTGTTTTTT
TRBJ1-2 | NA | NA | TRBV7-2 | CASSLTKKNGYTF | TGTGCCAGCAGCTTAACTAAGAAGAATGGCTACACCTTC
TRBJ2-2 | NA | TRBD2 | TRBV9 | CASSVGLGLAGTGELFF | TGTGCCAGCAGCGTAGGACTTGGACTAGCGGGTACCGGGGAGCTGTTTTTT
TRBJ1-1 | few | NA | TRBV6-1 | CASSDSSMNTEAFF | TGTGCCAGCAGTGACTCAAGCATGAACACTGAAGCTTTCTTT
TRBJ1-1 | NA | TRBD1 | TRBV6-5 | CASSYRDRAREAFF | TGTGCCAGCAGTTACCGGGACAGGGCACGTGAAGCTTTCTTT
TRBJ1-2 | once | TRBD1 | TRBV27 | CASSLLKGVKTGGDGYTF | TGTGCCAGCAGTCTACTAAAAGGGGTGAAGACAGGGGGAGATGGCTACACCTTC
TRBJ1-2 | NA | TRBD1 | TRBV19 | CASSPPGQGIYGYTF | TGTGCCAGTAGCCCCCCGGGACAGGGAATCTATGGCTACACCTTC
TRBJ2-5 | NA | NA | TRBV7-9 | CASSSTRLDRGGEETQYF | TGTGCCAGCAGCTCGACCCGCTTGGACCGTGGAGGGGAAGAGACCCAGTACTTC
TRBJ1-2 | NA | TRBD1 | TRBV11-3 | CASSREDRVNHGYTF | TGTGCCAGCAGTCGGGAGGACAGGGTAAACCATGGCTACACCTTC
TRBJ2-5 | NA | TRBD2 | TRBV6-6 | CASSSSPGGREETQYF | TGTGCCAGCAGTTCTTCCCCGGGGGGGCGGGAGGAGACCCAGTACTTC
TRBJ2-3 | NA | NA | TRBV4-3 | CASSPQDVRSTDTQYF | TGCGCCAGCAGCCCGCAGGATGTTCGTAGCACAGATACGCAGTATTTT
TRBJ1-2 | NA | TRBD1 | TRBV5-4 | CASSFPGQGQNYGYTF | TGTGCCAGCAGCTTTCCGGGACAGGGCCAAAACTATGGCTACACCTTC
TRBJ2-6 | NA | TRBD2 | TRBV2 | CASSPFSAGVISSGANVLTF | TGTGCCAGCAGTCCCTTTTCCGCGGGGGTCATAAGCTCTGGGGCCAACGTCCTGACTTTC
TRBJ2-1 | NA | NA | TRBV10-3 | CAIKGAYGRETSDNEQFF | TGTGCCATCAAGGGGGCTTACGGGAGAGAGACGTCAGACAATGAGCAGTTCTTC
TRBJ1-4 | NA | NA | TRBV6-5 | CASSYSLGSPGEKLFF | TGTGCCAGCAGTTACTCGTTGGGGTCCCCGGGGGAAAAACTGTTTTTT
TRBJ2-2 | NA | TRBD2 | TRBV7-2 | CASSRTSGSKAGELFF | TGTGCCAGCAGCCGGACTAGCGGGAGTAAGGCCGGGGAGCTGTTTTTT